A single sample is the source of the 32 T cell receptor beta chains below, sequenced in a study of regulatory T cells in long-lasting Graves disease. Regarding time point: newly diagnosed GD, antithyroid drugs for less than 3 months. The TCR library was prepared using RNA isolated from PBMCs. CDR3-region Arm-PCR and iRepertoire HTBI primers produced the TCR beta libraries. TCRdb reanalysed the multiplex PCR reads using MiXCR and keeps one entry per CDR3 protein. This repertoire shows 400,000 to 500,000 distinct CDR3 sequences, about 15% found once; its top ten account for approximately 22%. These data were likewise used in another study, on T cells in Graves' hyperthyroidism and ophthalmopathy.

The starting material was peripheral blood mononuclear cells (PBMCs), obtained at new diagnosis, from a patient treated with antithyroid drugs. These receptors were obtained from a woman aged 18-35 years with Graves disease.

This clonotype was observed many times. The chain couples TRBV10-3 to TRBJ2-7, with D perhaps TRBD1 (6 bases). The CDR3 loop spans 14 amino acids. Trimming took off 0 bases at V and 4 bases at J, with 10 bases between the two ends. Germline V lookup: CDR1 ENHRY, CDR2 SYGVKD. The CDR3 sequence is CAISESTRGYEQYF. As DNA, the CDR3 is TGTGCCATCAGTGAGTCTACAAGGGGGTACGAGCAGTACTTC.

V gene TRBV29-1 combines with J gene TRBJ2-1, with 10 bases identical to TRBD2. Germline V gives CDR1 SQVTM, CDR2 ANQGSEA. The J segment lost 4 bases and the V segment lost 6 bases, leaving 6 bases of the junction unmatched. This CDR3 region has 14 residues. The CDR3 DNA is TGCAGCGTCGCTAGCGGGAGTTGGTACAATGAGCAGTTCTTC. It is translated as CSVASGSWYNEQFF.

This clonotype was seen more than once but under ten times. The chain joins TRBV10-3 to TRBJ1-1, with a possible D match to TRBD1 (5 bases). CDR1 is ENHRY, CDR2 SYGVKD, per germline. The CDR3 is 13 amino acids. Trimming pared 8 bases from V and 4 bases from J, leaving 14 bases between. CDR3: CAIRGGDSTEAFF. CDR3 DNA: TGTGCCATCCGGGGGGGGGATAGCACTGAAGCTTTCTTT.

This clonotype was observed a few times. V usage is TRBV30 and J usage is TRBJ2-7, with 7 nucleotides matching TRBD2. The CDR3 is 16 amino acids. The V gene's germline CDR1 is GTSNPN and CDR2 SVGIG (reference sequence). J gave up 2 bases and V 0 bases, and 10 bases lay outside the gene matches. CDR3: CAWSVYRDREAYEQYF. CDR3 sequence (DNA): TGTGCCTGGAGTGTTTACCGGGACCGGGAGGCCTACGAGCAGTACTTC.

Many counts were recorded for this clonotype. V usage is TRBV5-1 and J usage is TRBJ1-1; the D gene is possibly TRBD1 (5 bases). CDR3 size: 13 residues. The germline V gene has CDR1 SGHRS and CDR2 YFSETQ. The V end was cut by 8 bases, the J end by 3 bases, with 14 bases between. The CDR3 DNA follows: TGCGCCAGTATGACAGACCTTGACACTGAAGCTTTCTTT. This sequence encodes CASMTDLDTEAFF.

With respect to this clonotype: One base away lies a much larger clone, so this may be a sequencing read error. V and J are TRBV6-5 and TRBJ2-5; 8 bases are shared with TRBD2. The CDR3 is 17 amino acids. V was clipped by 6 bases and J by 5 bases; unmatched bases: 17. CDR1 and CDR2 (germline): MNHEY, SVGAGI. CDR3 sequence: CASSKIDSREGLETQYF. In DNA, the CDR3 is TGTGCCAGCAGCAAGATCGATTCTCGGGAGGGCCTGGAGACCCAGTACTTC.

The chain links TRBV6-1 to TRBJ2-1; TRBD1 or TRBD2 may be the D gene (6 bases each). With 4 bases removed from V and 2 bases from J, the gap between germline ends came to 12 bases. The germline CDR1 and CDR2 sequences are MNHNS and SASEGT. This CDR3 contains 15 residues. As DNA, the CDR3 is TGTGCCAGCAGTGGGGAGGACAGTGCCTACAATGAGCAGTTCTTC. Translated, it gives CASSGEDSAYNEQFF.

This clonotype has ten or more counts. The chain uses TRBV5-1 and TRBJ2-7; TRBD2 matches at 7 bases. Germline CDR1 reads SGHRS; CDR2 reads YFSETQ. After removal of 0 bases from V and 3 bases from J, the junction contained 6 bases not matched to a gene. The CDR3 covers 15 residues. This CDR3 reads CASSLETSSNYEQYF. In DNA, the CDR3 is TGCGCCAGCAGCTTGGAGACTAGCTCTAACTACGAGCAGTACTTC.

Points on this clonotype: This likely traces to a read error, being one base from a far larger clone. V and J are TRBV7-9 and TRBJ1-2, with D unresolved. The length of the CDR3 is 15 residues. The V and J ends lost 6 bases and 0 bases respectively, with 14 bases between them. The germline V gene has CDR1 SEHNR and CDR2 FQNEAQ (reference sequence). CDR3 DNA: TGTGCCAGCAGTTCTCGGGGTGTAACTAACTATGGCTACACCTTC. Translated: CASSSRGVTNYGYTF.

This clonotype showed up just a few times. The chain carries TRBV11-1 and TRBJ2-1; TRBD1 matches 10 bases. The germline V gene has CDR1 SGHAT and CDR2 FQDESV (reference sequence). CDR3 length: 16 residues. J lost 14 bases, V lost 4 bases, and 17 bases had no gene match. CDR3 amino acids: CASSSKRIGTGVLKFF. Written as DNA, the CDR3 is TGTGCCAGCAGCTCGAAGCGGATTGGGACAGGGGTCCTGAAGTTCTTC. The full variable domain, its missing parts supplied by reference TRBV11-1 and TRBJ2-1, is EAEVAQSPRYKITEKSQAVAFWCDPISGHATLYWYRQILGQGPELLVQFQDESVVDDSQLPKDRFSAERLKGVDSTLKIQPAELGDSAMYLCASSSKRIGTGVLKFFGPGTRLTVL.

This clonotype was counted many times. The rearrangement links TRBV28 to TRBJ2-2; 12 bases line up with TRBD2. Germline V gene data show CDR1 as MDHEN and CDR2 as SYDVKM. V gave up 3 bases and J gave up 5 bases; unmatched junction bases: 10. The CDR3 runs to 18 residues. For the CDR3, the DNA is TGTGCCAGCAGTTTTCTGTCTAGCGGGAGGGCCGTGACCGGGGAGCTGTTTTTT. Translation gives CASSFLSSGRAVTGELFF.

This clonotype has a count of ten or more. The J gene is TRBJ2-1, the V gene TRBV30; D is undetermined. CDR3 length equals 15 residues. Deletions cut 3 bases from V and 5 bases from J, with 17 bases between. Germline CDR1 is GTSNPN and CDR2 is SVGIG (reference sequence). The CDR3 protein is CAWSFPGPPHNEQFF. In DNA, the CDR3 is TGTGCCTGGAGCTTCCCCGGGCCCCCTCACAATGAGCAGTTCTTC.

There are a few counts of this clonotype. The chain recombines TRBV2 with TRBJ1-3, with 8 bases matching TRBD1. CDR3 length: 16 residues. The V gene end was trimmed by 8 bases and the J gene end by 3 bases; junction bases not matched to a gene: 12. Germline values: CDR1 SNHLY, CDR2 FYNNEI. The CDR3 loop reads CASGLRQGSFGNTIYF. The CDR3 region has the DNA TGTGCCAGCGGGCTCCGACAGGGGTCCTTTGGAAACACCATATATTTT. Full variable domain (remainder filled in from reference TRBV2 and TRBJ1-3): EPEVTQTPSHQVTQMGQEVILRCVPISNHLYFYWYRQILGQKVEFLVSFYNNEISEKSEIFDDQFSVERPDGSNFTLKIRSTKLEDSAMYFCASGLRQGSFGNTIYFGEGSWLTVV.

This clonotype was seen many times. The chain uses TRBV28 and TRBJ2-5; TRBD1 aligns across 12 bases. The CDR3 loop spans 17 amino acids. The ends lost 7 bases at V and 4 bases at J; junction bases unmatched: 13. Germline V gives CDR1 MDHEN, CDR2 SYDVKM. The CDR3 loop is CASTFPGGTGGSETQYF. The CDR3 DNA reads TGTGCCAGCACTTTCCCGGGAGGGACAGGGGGCTCAGAGACCCAGTACTTC. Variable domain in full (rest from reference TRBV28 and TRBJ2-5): DVKVTQSSRYLVKRTGEKVFLECVQDMDHENMFWYRQDPGLGLRLIYFSYDVKMKEKGDIPEGYSVSREKKERFSLILESASTNQTSMYLCASTFPGGTGGSETQYFGPGTRLLVL.

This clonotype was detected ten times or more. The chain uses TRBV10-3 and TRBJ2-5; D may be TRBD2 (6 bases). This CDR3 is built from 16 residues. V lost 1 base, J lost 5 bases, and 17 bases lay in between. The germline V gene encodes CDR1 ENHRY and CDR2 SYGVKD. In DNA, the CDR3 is TGTGCCATCAGTGAGTTTGCTAGCGAGGTGGATGAGACCCAGTACTTC. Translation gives CAISEFASEVDETQYF.

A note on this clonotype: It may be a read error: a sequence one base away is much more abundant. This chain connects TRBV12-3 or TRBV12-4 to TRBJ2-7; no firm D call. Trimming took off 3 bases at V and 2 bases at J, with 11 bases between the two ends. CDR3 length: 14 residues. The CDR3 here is CASSLDRRTYEQYF. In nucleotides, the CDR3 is TGTGCCAGCAGTTTGGACCGGAGAACCTACGAGCAGTACTTC.

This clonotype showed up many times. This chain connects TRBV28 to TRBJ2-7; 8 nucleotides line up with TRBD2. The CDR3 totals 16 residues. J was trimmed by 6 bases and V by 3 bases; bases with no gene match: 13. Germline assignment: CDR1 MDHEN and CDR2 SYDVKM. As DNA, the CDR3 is TGTGCCAGCAGTTTCCTCCCGCAGCGGGAGTTTACCGAGCAGTACTTC. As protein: CASSFLPQREFTEQYF.

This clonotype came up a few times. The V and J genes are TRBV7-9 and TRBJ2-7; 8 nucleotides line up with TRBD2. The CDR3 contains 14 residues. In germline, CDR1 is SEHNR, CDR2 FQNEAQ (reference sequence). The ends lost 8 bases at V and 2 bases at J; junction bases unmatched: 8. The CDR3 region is CASGVAGLTYEQYF. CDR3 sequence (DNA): TGTGCCAGCGGGGTAGCGGGGCTTACCTACGAGCAGTACTTC.

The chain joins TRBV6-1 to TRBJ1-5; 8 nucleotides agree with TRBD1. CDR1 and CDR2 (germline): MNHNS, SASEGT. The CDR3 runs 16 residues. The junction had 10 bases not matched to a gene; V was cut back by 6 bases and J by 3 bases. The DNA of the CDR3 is TGTGCCAGCAGATCCGGGACAGGACCTTACAATCAGCCCCAGCATTTT. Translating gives CASRSGTGPYNQPQHF.

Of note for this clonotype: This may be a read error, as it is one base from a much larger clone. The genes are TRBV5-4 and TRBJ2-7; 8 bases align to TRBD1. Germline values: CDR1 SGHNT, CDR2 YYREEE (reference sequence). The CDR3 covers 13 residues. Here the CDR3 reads CASSAGQVYDQYF. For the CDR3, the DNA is TGTGCCAGCAGCGCGGGACAGGTCTACGATCAGTACTTC.

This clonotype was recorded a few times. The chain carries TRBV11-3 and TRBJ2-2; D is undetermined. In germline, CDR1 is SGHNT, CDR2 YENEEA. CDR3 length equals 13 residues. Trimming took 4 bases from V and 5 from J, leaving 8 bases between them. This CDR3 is CASSSKGTGELFF. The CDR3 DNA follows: TGTGCCAGCAGCTCCAAAGGGACCGGGGAGCTGTTTTTT.

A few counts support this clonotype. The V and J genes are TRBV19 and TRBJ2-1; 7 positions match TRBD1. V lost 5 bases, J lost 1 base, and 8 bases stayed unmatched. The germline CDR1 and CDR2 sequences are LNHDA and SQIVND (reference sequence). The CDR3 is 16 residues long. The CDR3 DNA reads TGTGCCAGTAGTGCTGGGGGCAGGGGGTCCTACAATGAGCAGTTCTTC. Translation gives CASSAGGRGSYNEQFF. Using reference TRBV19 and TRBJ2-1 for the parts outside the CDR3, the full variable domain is DGGITQSPKYLFRKEGQNVTLSCEQNLNHDAMYWYRQDPGQGLRLIYYSQIVNDFQKGDIAEGYSVSREKKESFPLTVTSAQKNPTAFYLCASSAGGRGSYNEQFFGPGTRLTVL.

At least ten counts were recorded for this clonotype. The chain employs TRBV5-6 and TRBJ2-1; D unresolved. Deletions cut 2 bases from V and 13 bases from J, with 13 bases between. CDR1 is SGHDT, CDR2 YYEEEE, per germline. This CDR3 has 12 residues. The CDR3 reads CASSLSTPPQFF. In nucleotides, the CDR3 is TGTGCCAGCAGCTTAAGCACCCCCCCACAGTTCTTC.

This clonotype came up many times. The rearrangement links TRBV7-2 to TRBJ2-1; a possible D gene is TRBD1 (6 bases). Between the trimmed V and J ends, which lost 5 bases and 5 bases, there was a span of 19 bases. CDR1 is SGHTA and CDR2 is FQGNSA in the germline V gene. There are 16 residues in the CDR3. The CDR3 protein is CASSPRQVRQDNEQFF. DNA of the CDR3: TGTGCCAGCAGCCCTAGACAAGTAAGACAGGACAATGAGCAGTTCTTC. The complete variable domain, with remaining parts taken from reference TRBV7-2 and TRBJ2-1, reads GAGVSQSPSNKVTEKGKDVELRCDPISGHTALYWYRQSLGQGLEFLIYFQGNSAPDKSGLPSDRFSAERTGGSVSTLTIQRTQQEDSAVYLCASSPRQVRQDNEQFFGPGTRLTVL.

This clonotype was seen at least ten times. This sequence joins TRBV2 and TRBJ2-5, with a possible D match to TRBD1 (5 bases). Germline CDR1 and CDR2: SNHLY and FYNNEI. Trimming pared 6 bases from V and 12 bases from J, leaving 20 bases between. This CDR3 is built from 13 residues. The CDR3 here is CASSVTLTALKYF. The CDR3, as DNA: TGTGCCAGCAGCGTGACCCTGACAGCCCTAAAGTACTTC.

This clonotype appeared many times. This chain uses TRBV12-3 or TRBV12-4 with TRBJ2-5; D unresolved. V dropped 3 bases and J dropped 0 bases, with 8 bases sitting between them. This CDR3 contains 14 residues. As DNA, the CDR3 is TGTGCCAGCAGTTTCGAGGAATACCAAGAGACCCAGTACTTC. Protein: CASSFEEYQETQYF.

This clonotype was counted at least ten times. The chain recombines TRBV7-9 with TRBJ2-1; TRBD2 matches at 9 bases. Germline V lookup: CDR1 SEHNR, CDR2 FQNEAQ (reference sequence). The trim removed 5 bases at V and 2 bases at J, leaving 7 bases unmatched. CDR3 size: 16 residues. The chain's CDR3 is CASSASRLAAYNEQFF. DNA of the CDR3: TGTGCCAGCAGCGCGTCGCGACTAGCGGCCTACAATGAGCAGTTCTTC.

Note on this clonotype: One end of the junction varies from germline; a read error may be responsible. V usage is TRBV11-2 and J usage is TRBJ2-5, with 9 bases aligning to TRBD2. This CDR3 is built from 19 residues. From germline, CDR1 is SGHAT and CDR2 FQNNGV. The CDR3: CASSLTIASGILYQETQYF. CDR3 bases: TGTGCCAGCAGCTTAACTATTGCTAGCGGGATTTTGTACCAAGAGACCCAGTACTTT. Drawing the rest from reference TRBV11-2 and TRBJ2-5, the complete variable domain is EAGVAQSPRYKIIEKRQSVAFWCNPISGHATLYWYQQILGQGPKLLIQFQNNGVVDDSQLPKDRFSAERLKGVDSTLKIQPAKLEDSAVYLCASSLTIASGILYQETQYFGPGTRLLVL.

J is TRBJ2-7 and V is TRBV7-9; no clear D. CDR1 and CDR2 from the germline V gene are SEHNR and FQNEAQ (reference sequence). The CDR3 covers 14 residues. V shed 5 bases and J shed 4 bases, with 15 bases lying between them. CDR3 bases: TGTGCCAGCAGCCTAGGTTTGGGGATTTACGAGCAGTACTTC. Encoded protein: CASSLGLGIYEQYF.

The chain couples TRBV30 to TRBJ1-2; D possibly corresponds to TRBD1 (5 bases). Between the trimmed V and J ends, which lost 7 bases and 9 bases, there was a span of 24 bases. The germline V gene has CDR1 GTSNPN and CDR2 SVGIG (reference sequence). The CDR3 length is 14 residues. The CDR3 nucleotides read TGTGCCTCCAAAAAGGACACCCAAATAAAAAGCTACACCTTC. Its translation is CASKKDTQIKSYTF.

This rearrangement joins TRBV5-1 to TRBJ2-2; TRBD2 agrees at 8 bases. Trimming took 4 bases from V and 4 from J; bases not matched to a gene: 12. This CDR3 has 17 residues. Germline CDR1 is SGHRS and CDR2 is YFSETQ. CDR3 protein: CASSPAGGRSGTGELFF. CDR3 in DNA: TGCGCCAGCAGCCCGGCGGGCGGGAGGAGCGGCACCGGGGAGCTGTTTTTT.

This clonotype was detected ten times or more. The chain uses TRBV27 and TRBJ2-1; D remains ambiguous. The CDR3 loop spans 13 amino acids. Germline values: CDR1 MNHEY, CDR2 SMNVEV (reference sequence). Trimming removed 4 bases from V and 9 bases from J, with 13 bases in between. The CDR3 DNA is TGTGCCAGCAGTTCTCAAGGATTAGGTGAGCAGTTCTTC. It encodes CASSSQGLGEQFF.